This T cell receptor (beta chain) was observed in a study of beta chain features in type 1 diabetes. About the research overall: In age, gender and cell yields, patients were similar to healthy donors. Study findings and constraints: All four CD4+ subsets of Type 1 diabetes patients contained TCRB CDR3s that were moderately but significantly shorter. Patients with type 1 diabetes carried fewer insertions and had more deletions at their VDJ junctions.

As every portion of the isolated RNA was reverse transcribed, the sequencing read expressed TCRB transcripts. The read count averaged about 3.3 million across naive, central memory and regulatory T cell samples. Method: immunoSEQ multiplex PCR; TCRdb's copy keeps in-frame clones and lacks some. The sample has 150,000 to 200,000 clones; around 63% are singletons. Donors underwent one heparinised blood draw, 95 to 150 mL on average. The CDR3 sequence is 14 residues long. V lost 1 base, J lost 8 bases, and 12 bases lay in between. CDR1 is SGHRS and CDR2 is YFSETQ in the germline V gene. This clone was picked up one time. Its antigen is unidentified.

The receptor comes from a man aged 25-40 years with type 1 diabetes. This chain joins TRBV5-1 and TRBJ2-2; no clear D gene. Sequencing was carried out using naive CD4+ T cells from blood. The CDR3 is CASSLLATPGELFF. CDR3 in DNA: TGCGCCAGCAGCTTGTTGGCTACACCTGGGGAGCTGTTTTTT.